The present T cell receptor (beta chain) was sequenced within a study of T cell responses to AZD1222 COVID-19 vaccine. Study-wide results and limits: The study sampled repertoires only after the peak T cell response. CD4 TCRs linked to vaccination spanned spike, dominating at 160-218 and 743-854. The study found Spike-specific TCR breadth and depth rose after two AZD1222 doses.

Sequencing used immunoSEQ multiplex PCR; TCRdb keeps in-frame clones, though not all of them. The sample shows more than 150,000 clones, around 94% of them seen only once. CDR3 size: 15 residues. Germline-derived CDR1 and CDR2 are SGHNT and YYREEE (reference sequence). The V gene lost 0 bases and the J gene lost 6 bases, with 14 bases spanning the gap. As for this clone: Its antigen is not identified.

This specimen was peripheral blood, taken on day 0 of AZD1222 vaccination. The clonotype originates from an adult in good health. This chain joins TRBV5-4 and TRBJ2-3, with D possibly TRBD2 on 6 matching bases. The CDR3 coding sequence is TGTGCCAGCAGCTTGGCCGGGCGGGGAAGGGATACGCAGTATTTT. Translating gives CASSLAGRGRDTQYF.